The clone carrying this T cell receptor (beta chain) appeared a few times. The data were taken from a study of cytomegalovirus exposure and HLA in healthy donors. CDR1 and CDR2 from the germline V gene are SGHRS and YFSETQ. The CDR3 has 16 amino acids. V was pared by 1 base and J by 4 bases, with 9 bases of the junction left unmatched. Primers for the PCR totalled 60 Vbeta and 13 Jbeta. TCRdb's copy holds only in-frame clones and misses some; the assay was immunoSEQ multiplex PCR. The table includes roughly 140,000 clones, approximately 81% detected once. The rearrangement joins TRBV5-1 to TRBJ2-3; 7 positions agree with TRBD2. Sequencing was done on a sample of PBMCs. The origin of this receptor is a woman between 18 and 29 years old in good health and CMV-seronegative. The CDR3 nucleotides are TGCGCCAGCAGCTTGTCTGGGGAGGGCGTGGCAGATACGCAGTATTTT. Encoded protein: CASSLSGEGVADTQYF.